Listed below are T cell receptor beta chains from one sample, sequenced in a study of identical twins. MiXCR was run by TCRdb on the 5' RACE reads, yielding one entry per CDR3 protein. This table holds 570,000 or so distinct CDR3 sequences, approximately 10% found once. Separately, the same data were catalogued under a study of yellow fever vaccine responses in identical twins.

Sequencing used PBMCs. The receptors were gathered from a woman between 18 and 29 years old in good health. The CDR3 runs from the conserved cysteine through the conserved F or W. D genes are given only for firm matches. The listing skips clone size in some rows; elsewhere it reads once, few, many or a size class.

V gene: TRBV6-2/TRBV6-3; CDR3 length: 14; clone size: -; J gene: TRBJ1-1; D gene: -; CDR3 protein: CASNPRGPNTEAFF; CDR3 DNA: TGTGCCAGCAACCCGAGGGGCCCGAACACTGAAGCTTTCTTT
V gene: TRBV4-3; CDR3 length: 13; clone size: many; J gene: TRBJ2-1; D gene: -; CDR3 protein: CASSEYRDNEQFF; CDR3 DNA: TGCGCCAGCAGCGAATACCGGGATAATGAGCAGTTCTTC
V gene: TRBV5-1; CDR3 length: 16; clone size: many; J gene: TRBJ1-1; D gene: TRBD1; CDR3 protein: CASSSAGTGRNTEAFF; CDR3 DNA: TGCGCCAGCAGTTCTGCCGGGACAGGGCGGAACACTGAAGCTTTCTTT
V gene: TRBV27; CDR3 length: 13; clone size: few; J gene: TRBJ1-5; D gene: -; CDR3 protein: CASSLSESQPQHF; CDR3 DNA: TGTGCCAGCAGTTTATCGGAGTCTCAGCCCCAGCATTTT
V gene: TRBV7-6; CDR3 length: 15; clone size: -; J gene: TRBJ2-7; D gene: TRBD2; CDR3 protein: CASSLGGGGYYEQYF; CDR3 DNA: TGTGCCAGCAGCTTAGGGGGGGGAGGGTACTACGAGCAGTACTTC
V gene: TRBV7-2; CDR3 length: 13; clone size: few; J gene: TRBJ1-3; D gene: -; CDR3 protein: CASSLKGGNTIYF; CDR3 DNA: TGTGCCAGCAGCTTAAAGGGTGGAAACACCATATATTTT
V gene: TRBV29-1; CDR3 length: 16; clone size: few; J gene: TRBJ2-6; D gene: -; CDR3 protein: CSVDSGASAGANVLTF; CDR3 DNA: TGCAGCGTTGACAGTGGGGCCTCGGCTGGGGCCAACGTCCTGACTTTC
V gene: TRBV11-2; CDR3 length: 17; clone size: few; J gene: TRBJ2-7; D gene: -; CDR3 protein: CASSLMGRRDGWYEQYF; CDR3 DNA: TGTGCCAGCAGCTTAATGGGCAGAAGGGACGGGTGGTACGAGCAGTACTTC
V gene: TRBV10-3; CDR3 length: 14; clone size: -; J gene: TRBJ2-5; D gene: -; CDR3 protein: CAISVGTPQETQYF; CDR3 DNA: TGTGCCATCAGTGTCGGGACACCCCAAGAGACCCAGTACTTC
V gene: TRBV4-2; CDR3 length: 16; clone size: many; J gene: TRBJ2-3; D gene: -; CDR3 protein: CASSPLTEYGTDTQYF; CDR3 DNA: TGTGCCAGCAGCCCGCTTACTGAGTACGGCACAGATACGCAGTATTTT
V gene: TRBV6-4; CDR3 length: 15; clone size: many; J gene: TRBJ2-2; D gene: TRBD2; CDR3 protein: CASSPGGTNTGELFF; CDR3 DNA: TGTGCCAGCAGTCCCGGGGGGACTAATACCGGGGAGCTGTTTTTT
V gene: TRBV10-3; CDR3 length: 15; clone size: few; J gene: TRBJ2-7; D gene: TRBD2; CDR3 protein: CAIRGTSGRGYEQYF; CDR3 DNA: TGTGCCATCCGCGGCACTAGCGGGAGGGGGTACGAGCAGTACTTC
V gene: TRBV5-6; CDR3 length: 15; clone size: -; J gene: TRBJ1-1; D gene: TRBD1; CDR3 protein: CASSFSTGRDTEAFF; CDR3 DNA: TGTGCCAGCAGCTTCTCGACAGGGCGAGACACTGAAGCTTTCTTT
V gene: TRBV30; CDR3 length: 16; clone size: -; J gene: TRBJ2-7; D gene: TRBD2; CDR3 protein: CAWRGTSGTHSYEQYF; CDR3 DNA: TGTGCCTGGAGGGGAACTAGCGGGACCCACTCCTACGAGCAGTACTTC
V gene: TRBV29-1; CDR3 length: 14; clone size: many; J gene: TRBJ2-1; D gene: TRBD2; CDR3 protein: CSVEFLAEDNEQFF; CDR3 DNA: TGCAGCGTTGAGTTTCTAGCGGAAGACAATGAGCAGTTCTTC
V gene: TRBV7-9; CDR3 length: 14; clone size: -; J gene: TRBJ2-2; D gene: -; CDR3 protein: CASRFGHTTGELFF; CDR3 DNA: TGTGCCAGCCGTTTCGGGCATACCACCGGGGAGCTGTTTTTT
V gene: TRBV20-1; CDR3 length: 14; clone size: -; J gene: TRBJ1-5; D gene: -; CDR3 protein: CSATAWPQNQPQHF; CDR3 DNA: TGCAGTGCTACAGCATGGCCCCAGAATCAGCCCCAGCATTTT
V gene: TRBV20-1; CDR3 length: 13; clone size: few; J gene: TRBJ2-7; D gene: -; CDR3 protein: CSALLTDTYEQYF; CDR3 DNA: TGCAGTGCCCTTTTGACGGATACCTACGAGCAGTACTTC
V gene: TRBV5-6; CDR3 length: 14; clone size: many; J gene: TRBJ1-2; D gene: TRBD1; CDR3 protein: CASSLGTEIYGYTF; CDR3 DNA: TGTGCCAGCAGCTTAGGGACAGAAATCTATGGCTACACCTTC
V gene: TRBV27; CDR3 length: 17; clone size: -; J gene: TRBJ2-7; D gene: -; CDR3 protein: CASSLSFSVQAPYEQYF; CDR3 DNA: TGTGCCAGCAGTTTATCCTTCTCGGTTCAGGCTCCCTACGAGCAGTACTTC
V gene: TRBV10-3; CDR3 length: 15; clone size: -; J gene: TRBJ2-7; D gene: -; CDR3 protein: CAISESPNLGLEQYF; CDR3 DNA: TGTGCCATCAGTGAGTCCCCAAACCTGGGGTTGGAGCAGTACTTC
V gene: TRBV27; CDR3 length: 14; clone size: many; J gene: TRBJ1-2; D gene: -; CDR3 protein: CASSPRDRPPGYTF; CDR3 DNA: TGTGCCAGCAGTCCCCGAGACCGCCCCCCAGGCTACACCTTC
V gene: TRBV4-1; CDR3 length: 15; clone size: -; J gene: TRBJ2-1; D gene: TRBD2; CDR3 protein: CASSQLGGGIDEQFF; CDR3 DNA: TGCGCCAGCAGCCAACTCGGGGGGGGGATTGATGAGCAGTTCTTC
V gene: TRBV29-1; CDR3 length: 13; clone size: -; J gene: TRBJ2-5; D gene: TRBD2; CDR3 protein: CSVWGEGQETQYF; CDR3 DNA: TGCAGCGTTTGGGGGGAGGGCCAAGAGACCCAGTACTTC